Following are 9 T cell receptor beta chains from one sample sequenced in a study of blood T cells in healthy people across ages. With a J-beta primer mix and a sample-barcoded 5' primer, a second PCR ran about 7 to 12 cycles. TCRdb independently ran MiXCR on the 5' RACE reads; one entry per CDR3 protein. The sample shows fewer than 1,200,000 distinct CDR3 sequences, under 30% of them seen only once. These data were also filed under a second study, of T cells of mothers and their children.

The specimen sequenced was blood. All receptors come from a girl aged 2-10 years in good health.

The chain recombines TRBV7-3 with TRBJ2-7; D might be TRBD2 (6 bases). The CDR3 consists of 14 residues. In germline, CDR1 is SGHTA, CDR2 FQGTGA. V was shortened by 5 bases and J by 3 bases, with 14 bases between the two germline ends. This CDR3 is CASSEGGVYYEQYF. CDR3 DNA sequence: TGTGCCAGCAGCGAAGGAGGGGTCTACTACGAGCAGTACTTC.

This CDR3 reads CASSPGTGVDYGYTF. CDR3 in DNA: TGTGCCAGCAGCCCAGGTACAGGGGTGGACTATGGCTACACCTTC. V usage is TRBV7-9 and J usage is TRBJ1-2; 7 bases agree with TRBD1. Trimming took 5 bases from V and 3 from J; bases not matched to a gene: 9. This CDR3 spans 15 amino acids. The germline gives CDR1 SEHNR, CDR2 FQNEAQ (reference sequence).

This chain links TRBV28 with TRBJ1-5; 9 bases align to TRBD1. Germline loops: CDR1 MDHEN, CDR2 SYDVKM. V shed 6 bases and J 7 bases; nucleotides not matched to a gene: 16. The CDR3 covers 17 residues. The CDR3 here is CASSRRDRVGDKQPQHF. The CDR3 nucleotides are TGTGCCAGCAGCCGAAGGGACAGGGTGGGTGATAAACAGCCCCAGCATTTT.

The chain links TRBV12-3 or TRBV12-4 to TRBJ1-6; D is possibly TRBD1 (6 bases). CDR3 length equals 15 residues. The V end lost 6 bases, the J end lost 8 bases, and 17 bases lay between the germline ends. The DNA for the CDR3 is TGTGCCAGCAGCCTACATCAGGGGACGGATTCACCCCTCCACTTT. Translated, it gives CASSLHQGTDSPLHF.

Only a few counts were recorded for this clonotype. The chain carries TRBV7-2 and TRBJ2-1, with TRBD2 matching 9 bases. Per germline, CDR1 SGHTA and CDR2 FQGNSA. V trimming: 3 bases; J trimming: 4 bases; junction bases outside the gene matches: 4. The CDR3 runs 15 residues. Here the CDR3 reads CASSFLTSGYNEQFF. DNA for the CDR3: TGTGCCAGCAGCTTCTTAACTAGCGGGTACAATGAGCAGTTCTTC.

This clonotype was counted only a few times. J is TRBJ2-3 and V is TRBV9, with TRBD2 identical over 8 bases. CDR1 and CDR2 from the germline V gene are SGDLS and YYNGEE. V lost 0 bases and J lost 0; bases outside the gene matches: 3. The CDR3 runs to 16 residues. In DNA, the CDR3 is TGTGCCAGCAGCGTAGCTGCGGGAGGAAGCACAGATACGCAGTATTTT. The encoded protein is CASSVAAGGSTDTQYF.

The chain combines TRBV10-3 with TRBJ1-2; D gene uncertain. The V end lost 7 bases, the J end lost 4 bases, and 13 bases lay between the germline ends. The CDR3 extends over 13 amino acids. Germline V gene sequence: CDR1 ENHRY, CDR2 SYGVKD. DNA for the CDR3: TGTGCCATCATTCCCGAGGCTTCCTATGGCTACACCTTC. Translated: CAIIPEASYGYTF.

This clonotype was counted between two and nine times. The junction differs from germline at one of its ends, possibly a read error. The V gene is TRBV5-5, the J gene TRBJ2-5; D not resolved. The CDR3 covers 15 residues. Germline V gene lookup returns CDR1 SGHKS and CDR2 YYEKEE (reference sequence). The CDR3 here is CASSLGGGPYNEQCF. As DNA, the CDR3 is TGTGCCAGCAGCTTGGGCGGCGGTCCTTACAATGAGCAGTGCTTC.

This chain uses TRBV5-1 with TRBJ2-3, with 9 bases identical to TRBD2. In germline, CDR1 is SGHRS, CDR2 YFSETQ. CDR3 size: 14 residues. With V trimmed by 5 bases and J by 5 bases, 6 bases remained unmatched. The CDR3 sequence: CASRLAGDGDTQYF. DNA of the CDR3: TGCGCCAGCAGATTAGCGGGGGATGGAGATACGCAGTATTTT.